A selection of T cell receptor beta chains follows, all from one sample in a study of control samples from healthy donors and cancer patients. The method was immunoSEQ multiplex PCR; TCRdb's version includes in-frame clones alone and lacks a portion of them. The profile shows about 58,000 clones, 70% to 90% of them singletons. Sequencing used PBMCs. The receptors originated from a woman in her fifties or sixties with lung cancer. CDR3s include the opening cysteine and the closing phenylalanine or tryptophan. Fields, in order: V gene, clone size, J gene, D gene, CDR3 protein, CDR3 DNA. A D gene is named only where the DNA matches it firmly. Where a row states a size, it is once, few, many or the class of an expanded clone; other rows omit it.

>TRBV5-8|-|TRBJ2-5|-
CASSLFTATFGETQYF
TGTGCCAGCAGCTTGTTTACGGCTACCTTTGGGGAGACCCAGTACTTC
>TRBV7-9|-|TRBJ1-5|TRBD1
CASSLVWDRDAGQPQHF
TGTGCCAGCAGCTTAGTATGGGACAGGGATGCTGGACAGCCCCAGCATTTT
>TRBV7-9|-|TRBJ2-3|-
CASSLGTESTDTQYF
TGTGCCAGCAGCTTAGGGACAGAAAGCACAGATACGCAGTATTTT
>TRBV2|once|TRBJ2-7|-
CASRRGIYEQYF
TGTGCCAGCAGGAGAGGGATCTACGAGCAGTACTTC
>TRBV19|once|TRBJ2-6|-
CASMDRANVLTF
TGTGCCAGTATGGACCGGGCCAACGTCCTGACTTTC
>TRBV5-1|-|TRBJ2-2|-
CASRQGGDTGELFF
TGCGCCAGCAGACAGGGAGGAGACACCGGGGAGCTGTTTTTT
>TRBV5-4|few|TRBJ2-7|-
CASSLGLIPSYEQYF
TGTGCCAGCAGCTTGGGTTTAATCCCATCCTACGAGCAGTACTTC
>TRBV11-2|-|TRBJ2-5|-
CASSFGSMETQYF
TGTGCCAGCAGCTTCGGTAGCATGGAGACCCAGTACTTC
>TRBV6-1|-|TRBJ1-6|-
CASSELGGSYNSPLHF
TGTGCCAGCAGTGAACTCGGTGGCTCCTATAATTCACCCCTCCACTTT
>TRBV5-4|-|TRBJ2-7|TRBD1
CASSLGGGGEQYF
TGTGCCAGCAGCTTGGGAGGGGGCGGCGAGCAGTACTTC
>TRBV2|few|TRBJ1-5|-
CASSDGVYQPQHF
TGTGCCAGCAGTGACGGAGTCTATCAGCCCCAGCATTTT
>TRBV3-1/TRBV3-2|few|TRBJ2-7|TRBD1
CASSQVGEGATGASHEQYF
TGTGCCAGCAGCCAAGTCGGAGAGGGGGCGACAGGTGCGTCCCACGAGCAGTACTTC
>TRBV2|once|TRBJ1-1|TRBD1
CASRAQGAVANTEAFF
TGTGCCAGCAGGGCTCAGGGGGCGGTGGCGAACACTGAAGCTTTCTTT
>TRBV4-1|-|TRBJ1-5|TRBD1
CASSQDTLLGQGGDQPQHF
TGCGCCAGCAGCCAAGATACCCTACTTGGGCAGGGGGGTGATCAGCCCCAGCATTTT
>TRBV3-1/TRBV3-2|few|TRBJ1-1|-
CASSPEGGRKAFF
TGTGCCAGCAGCCCGGAAGGGGGTCGAAAAGCTTTCTTT
>TRBV7-2|-|TRBJ1-1|TRBD1
CASSPGQGTAEAFF
TGTGCCAGCAGCCCGGGACAGGGAACCGCTGAAGCTTTCTTT
>TRBV28|-|TRBJ1-6|-
CASSGAIRENSPLHF
TGTGCCAGCAGTGGGGCTATAAGGGAGAATTCACCCCTCCACTTT
>TRBV19|-|TRBJ2-5|TRBD1
CASSDRGTGGFQETQYF
TGTGCCAGTAGTGACCGAGGGACAGGGGGCTTCCAAGAGACCCAGTACTTC
>TRBV3-1/TRBV3-2|-|TRBJ1-2|-
CASSQELRSGGYTF
TGTGCCAGCAGCCAGGAACTGCGGAGTGGTGGCTACACCTTC
>TRBV5-1|-|TRBJ2-5|-
CASSGGLFEETQYF
TGCGCCAGCAGCGGGGGACTTTTCGAGGAGACCCAGTACTTC
>TRBV19|-|TRBJ1-2|-
CASRRDSNYGYTF
TGTGCCAGTCGACGGGACTCTAACTATGGCTACACCTTC
>TRBV18|-|TRBJ2-1|TRBD2
CASSPLPGLAGGREQFF
TGTGCCAGCTCACCGCTACCCGGACTAGCGGGAGGGAGGGAGCAGTTCTTC
>TRBV28|-|TRBJ1-4|TRBD1
CASSNPTGNNEKLFF
TGTGCCAGCAGTAATCCGACAGGGAATAATGAAAAACTGTTTTTT
>TRBV5-1|-|TRBJ1-1|-
CASSLGAWGLTEAFF
TGCGCCAGCAGCTTGGGGGCGTGGGGGCTTACTGAAGCTTTCTTT
>TRBV5-1|few|TRBJ1-1|-
CASSLQENTEAFF
TGCGCCAGCAGCTTACAAGAGAACACTGAAGCTTTCTTT
>TRBV19|-|TRBJ2-7|-
CASSIGRGPYEQYF
TGTGCCAGTAGTATAGGACGGGGTCCCTACGAGCAGTACTTC
>TRBV6-5|-|TRBJ2-2|TRBD1
CASRQGVTGELFF
TGTGCCAGCAGGCAGGGGGTGACCGGGGAGCTGTTTTTT
>TRBV5-6|-|TRBJ1-5|-
CASSFGGGVVGNQPQHF
TGTGCCAGCAGCTTTGGGGGAGGAGTCGTTGGCAATCAGCCCCAGCATTTT
>TRBV19|-|TRBJ1-6|TRBD1
CASSRQGLSLSPLHF
TGTGCCAGTAGTCGACAGGGCCTATCCCTTTCACCCCTCCACTTT
>TRBV3-1/TRBV3-2|-|TRBJ1-5|-
CASSQGGATGNQPQHF
TGTGCCAGCAGCCAAGGGGGGGCCACAGGCAATCAGCCCCAGCATTTT
>TRBV20-1|-|TRBJ2-1|-
CSARYNEQFF
TGCAGTGCTAGGTATAATGAGCAGTTCTTC
>TRBV12-5|-|TRBJ2-1|TRBD1
CASGGTGTYNEQFF
TGTGCTAGTGGTGGGACAGGGACGTACAATGAGCAGTTCTTC
>TRBV6-5|once|TRBJ1-6|-
CASTTDYNSPLHF
TGTGCCAGCACTACAGACTATAATTCACCCCTCCACTTT
>TRBV5-1|large|TRBJ2-5|-
CASSLVAVGRGRETQYF
TGCGCCAGCAGCTTGGTCGCGGTAGGCAGGGGCAGAGAGACCCAGTACTTC
>TRBV7-6|-|TRBJ2-1|-
CASSLEYKDSGEQFF
TGTGCCAGCAGCTTAGAATATAAGGATAGCGGAGAGCAGTTCTTC
>TRBV10-3|once|TRBJ1-4|TRBD1
CAIRSGTGANEKLFF
TGTGCCATCAGGTCCGGGACAGGGGCTAATGAAAAACTGTTTTTT
>TRBV27|-|TRBJ1-6|-
CASSYQANSPLHF
TGTGCCAGCAGTTACCAGGCCAATTCACCCCTCCACTTT
>TRBV27|-|TRBJ1-1|-
CASSLQGLNAEAFF
TGTGCCAGCAGTTTGCAGGGGCTGAATGCTGAAGCTTTCTTT
>TRBV4-1|-|TRBJ1-1|-
CASSQEGLVTEAFF
TGCGCCAGCAGCCAAGAGGGGTTGGTCACTGAAGCTTTCTTT
>TRBV11-1|-|TRBJ1-6|-
CASRGRANSPLHF
TGTGCCAGCAGAGGCAGGGCTAATTCACCCCTCCACTTT
>TRBV3-1/TRBV3-2|-|TRBJ1-1|-
CASSPGQMNTEAFF
TGTGCCAGCAGCCCAGGACAGATGAACACTGAAGCTTTCTTT
>TRBV5-1|-|TRBJ2-7|TRBD1
CASSLGQGYYEQYF
TGCGCCAGCAGCTTGGGACAGGGGTACTACGAGCAGTACTTC
>TRBV5-6|-|TRBJ2-1|TRBD2
CASSLAGVFWNEQFF
TGTGCCAGCAGCTTAGCGGGAGTTTTTTGGAATGAGCAGTTCTTC
>TRBV29-1|-|TRBJ2-3|-
CSAGIRPTDTQYF
TGCAGCGCGGGGATTCGACCCACAGATACGCAGTATTTT
>TRBV2|-|TRBJ1-3|TRBD1
CASRQGESSGNTIYF
TGTGCCAGCAGGCAGGGGGAGAGCTCTGGAAACACCATATATTTT
>TRBV9|-|TRBJ1-1|-
CASSPHVVQHTEAFF
TGTGCCAGCAGCCCTCATGTGGTACAACACACTGAAGCTTTCTTT
>TRBV18|-|TRBJ2-3|-
CASSPDDRAQYF
TGTGCCAGCTCACCCGATGATCGCGCGCAGTATTTT
>TRBV6-6|-|TRBJ1-1|-
CASSYTRLTENTEAFF
TGTGCCAGCAGTTACACCCGCTTGACAGAGAACACTGAAGCTTTCTTT